This T cell receptor (beta chain) was sequenced for a study of cytomegalovirus exposure and HLA in healthy donors (dated by TCRdb to the late 2010s). As for the study more broadly: According to an earlier analysis of 587 of the donors, about 179 million T cells yielded roughly 110 million unique TCR beta sequences and approximately 280 Gb of sequence data. The study used immunosequencing to profile the T cell repertoires of 600 to 850 subjects and linked those repertoires to cytomegalovirus serostatus. Donor age, sex, ethnicity and CMV serostatus were compiled together with the repertoire data. A later genetic analysis took genome-wide SNP genotypes for about 55% of the roughly 670 donors and used that subset as a discovery cohort. To decide whether each TCR beta V gene segment behaved as functional or pseudogenic, an earlier analysis of over 500 of the donors relied on high-throughput TCR beta sequencing. In a later analysis, previously published TCR beta repertoires from 666 donors were re-analyzed and high-resolution HLA genotyping was added so that TCR occurrence patterns could be studied. Rather than using new phenotypic data, the later analysis identified candidate immune exposures from TCR beta sequences and from how often those sequences occurred across donors. A separate validation cohort of about 110 different subjects was used in addition to the 666-subject first cohort. The genetic ancestry cluster associated with self-reported Caucasian donors included 81% of the approximately 400 genotyped donors. The study was designed to test whether signatures of past pathogen exposure could be identified by cataloging public T cell receptors. Every repertoire in the discovery cohort had been generated on one and the same sequencing platform. The study combined high-throughput TCR immunosequencing, statistical association of individual TCRs with disease status, and machine learning to predict cytomegalovirus infection status. Around 320 gigabases of sequencing data and tens of millions of unique TCR sequences were included in an early release covering under 650 HLA-typed donors. HLA typing covered class I and class II loci at four-digit resolution. Five DR-DQ haplotypes were treated as single units for association and clustering because of strong linkage in the cohort. Typing coverage differed by locus: A, B, C, DRB1 and DQB1 were typed in roughly 620-640 donors, DQA1 in roughly 500, DPA1 in 600 to 610, and DPB1 in just under 490. Across approximately 420 genotyped donors of the cohort, an average of about 200,000 unique TCR beta nucleotide sequences per donor were sequenced, and 15% to 20% of those sequences were non-productive. The research as a whole found: The only immune exposure information available for the cohort was CMV serostatus. Linkage disequilibrium might explain the correlated functional status among segregating V segments, but an unknown experimental factor could not be ruled out. A later analysis associated around 16,000 TCR beta sequences with specific HLA alleles at a false discovery rate of 0.05. In a later analysis, most CMV-associated TCR beta chains were found to appear HLA-restricted, with HLA associations seemingly driven largely by CMV exposure. The authors suggested that the approach could potentially be generalized to other disease states and immunological phenotypes. Most TCR sequences were seen in very few donors, while some public TCRs were found in many individuals. A cluster of highly shared sequence variants was judged likely to be a technical artifact of the sequencing pipeline. Because counts were too low, roughly 16 rarely observed V segments, including chromosome 9 orphons, were left out of the earlier analysis of 587 of the donors. This cohort had only TCR beta chains sequenced, and the lack of alpha or paired-chain data limited which features could be detected. The study gave a list of about 160 TCR beta chains associated with cytomegalovirus. In a later analysis, the rate of TCR association differed among HLA loci, with DRB1 alleles having the most associated TCRs and HLA-C alleles having the fewest. V-gene and J-gene trimming of TCR beta chains was associated with a missense DCLRE1C variant in a later genetic analysis, and the association was replicated in an independent cohort. Assigning TCR associations to individual alleles was difficult when HLA alleles, especially DR and DQ, strongly co-occurred. A further reported finding was that TCR beta sequences accurately predicted the HLA-A and HLA-B alleles for most subjects in the first cohort. In a later analysis, several top co-occurrence clusters were reported to appear linked to parvovirus B19, influenza, CMV and Epstein-Barr virus. Compared with the 666-donor mean, donors in an Asian-associated ancestry cluster had fewer N-insertions in productive TCRs, according to a later genetic analysis. In an earlier analysis of approximately 600 of the donors, most TCR beta V segments were observed in productive rearrangements about 87% or about 30% of the time, broadly matching IMGT annotations. The classifier was reported to diagnose cytomegalovirus status with high specificity and sensitivity in both the original cohort and the validation cohort. In a later analysis, HLA-associated TCR beta chains showed more clonal expansion and lower generation probabilities than non-associated chains that were equally common. A few of the identified cytomegalovirus-associated TCR beta chains were confirmed in vitro to be specific for cytomegalovirus antigens. Sequencing depth was assumed to be roughly uniform across donors in the presence/absence analyses, though that assumption may not hold. Some IMGT-functional V segments, including TRBV6-2 and TRBV6-3, could not be distinguished by the 87-base-pair reads and were therefore excluded. HLA typing was unavailable for some donors at each locus, so association tests used only the typed subset.

Library creation used the immunoSEQ multiplex PCR assay. A mixture of 60 forward primers for TCR Vbeta segments and 13 reverse primers for TCR Jbeta segments was used in the multiplex PCR. Amplification of the CDR3 region of rearranged TCR beta genes was performed with a multiplex PCR assay on genomic DNA. The amplified TCR beta libraries were sequenced on the Illumina HiSeq System as 87-base-pair reads. The paper's processing steps were these. A later analysis counted about 80 million unique TCR beta chains across the 666 repertoires, and some 11 million of these chains were shared by at least two donors. Raw reads were error-corrected and collapsed into unique sequences by a nearest-neighbor algorithm in which closely related sequences were merged to remove PCR and sequencing errors. Alignment of CDR3 sequences to IMGT reference sequences was used to assign V, D and J gene segments. For a sequence to be retained, at least a six-nucleotide match to both a V gene segment and a J gene segment was required. Rearrangements were called productive when the CDR3 lacked stop codons and stayed in frame with V and J; all others were non-productive. CDR3 was defined by IMGT convention, running from the second conserved V-encoded cysteine to the conserved J-encoded phenylalanine. The earlier analysis of a few hundred of the donors excluded any sequence lacking an unambiguous match to a single V gene segment. In an earlier analysis of several hundred of the donors, V segments were called functional above 56.7% productive rearrangements and were called segregating when the between-donor standard deviation exceeded 5%. A statistical classification framework was developed to diagnose cytomegalovirus status using the catalog of TCR beta chain sequences. V and J gene assignment, in a later analysis, came from comparing TCR nucleotide sequences with IMGT/GENE-DB human TR gene sequences. The TCRdist pipeline was used in a later analysis to assign CDR3 sequences and most-parsimonious VDJ recombination scenarios. In a later analysis, each TCR beta chain was defined by its CDR3 amino acid sequence together with its V-gene family, and reads lacking a unique V-gene family were excluded. To address suspected cross-contamination and a sequencing artifact, a later analysis removed around 590 highly shared, low-generation-probability nucleotide sequences. In a later analysis, a clonal expansion index for each public chain was calculated from normalized within-repertoire ranks of inferred template counts. In a later analysis, generation probabilities were computed using a VDJ recombination model fitted to out-of-frame rearrangements, and the results were checked against IGoR. Hypergeometric tests were used in a later analysis to score TCR-TCR, TCR-HLA and TCR-CMV co-occurrence, with a repertoire-size bias correction applied to the TCR pairs. In a later analysis, false discovery rates were estimated by permuting HLA or CMV assignments 20 times. In a later analysis, co-occurring TCRs were grouped using DBSCAN, and TCRdist sequence similarity was added for clustering within HLA-allele-positive subsets. For co-occurrence clustering, repertoires with fewer than 30,000 or more than 120,000 public chains were excluded, along with five repertoires with anomalous nucleotide sharing. Not all clones reach the TCRdb copy of this immuneACCESS table, which keeps in-frame sequences only. Checked studies attribute under half of the gap to unresolved V genes and leave the rest unexplained. The DNA gave D and trimming, while V, J and clone size come from that table. The sample table holds 100,000 to 120,000 clones, of which 76% were seen once. Over 8% of the sample comes from the top ten.

A note on this clone: Its target antigen remains unknown. No clone much larger than this one lies a single base away; base qualities are absent.

The cohort consisted of 666 healthy bone marrow donors. All cohort members were sampled while nominally healthy, although unrecorded immune exposures were likely present. The donor tested CMV seropositive and was one of the 289 seropositive cohort members. A peripheral blood sample was provided by each donor, and peripheral blood mononuclear cells were used for TCR beta sequencing. The Qiagen DNeasy Blood Extraction Kit was used to extract genomic DNA from the blood cell samples. From cysteine to phenylalanine, the CDR3 is 17 amino acids long. CDR3 DNA only is kept here, 51 bases in frame from base 1. V ends up 0 bases short and J 3 bases short, with an unmatched junction base count of 6. Taken from the germline V gene, the CDR1 and CDR2 loops are WSHSY and SAAADI.

The V and J segments used are TRBV10-2 and TRBJ2-1, with 9 bases matching TRBD2. This receptor was identified in a man aged 35 to 55 in good health and CMV-seropositive. Sequences were obtained from PBMCs. The nucleotide sequence reads as follows: TGCGCCAGCAGTGAGTCGCAAGCGGGAGGCTTCTACAATGAGCAGTTCTTC. The encoded protein is CASSESQAGGFYNEQFF.